The sequence of this T cell receptor beta chain was determined in a study of blood T cell repertoires in COVID-19. The method was immunoSEQ multiplex PCR; TCRdb's version includes in-frame clones alone and lacks a portion of them. The table lists almost 300,000 clones, around 86% of them singletons. CDR3 length: 16 amino acids. The germline V gene encodes CDR1 SGHRS and CDR2 YFSETQ. V was pared by 1 base and J by 4 bases, with 12 bases between. The clonotype comes from a man aged 70-80 years with acute or convalescent COVID-19. The chain joins TRBV5-1 to TRBJ2-6; D may be TRBD1 (5 bases). The specimen sequenced was peripheral blood. The CDR3 nucleotides are TGCGCCAGCAGCTTGTTCCAGGGATCAGGGGCCAACGTCCTGACTTTC. Its protein product is CASSLFQGSGANVLTF.